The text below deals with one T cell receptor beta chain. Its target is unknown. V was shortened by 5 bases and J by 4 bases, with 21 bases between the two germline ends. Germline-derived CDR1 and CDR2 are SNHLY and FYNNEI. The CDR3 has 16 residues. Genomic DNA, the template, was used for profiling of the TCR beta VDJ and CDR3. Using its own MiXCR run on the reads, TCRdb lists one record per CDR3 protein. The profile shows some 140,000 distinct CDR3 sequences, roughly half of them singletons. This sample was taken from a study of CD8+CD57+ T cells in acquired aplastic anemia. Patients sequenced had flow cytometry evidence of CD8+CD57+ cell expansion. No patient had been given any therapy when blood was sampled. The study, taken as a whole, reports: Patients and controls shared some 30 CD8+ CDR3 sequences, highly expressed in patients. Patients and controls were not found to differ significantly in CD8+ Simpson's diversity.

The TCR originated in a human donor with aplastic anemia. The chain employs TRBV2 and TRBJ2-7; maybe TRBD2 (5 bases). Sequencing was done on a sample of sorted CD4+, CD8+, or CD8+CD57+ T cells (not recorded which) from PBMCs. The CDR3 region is CASSLSATARDYEQYF. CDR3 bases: TGTGCCAGCAGTTTAAGCGCGACCGCTCGGGATTACGAGCAGTACTTC.